This TCR beta chain comes out of a study of cytomegalovirus exposure and HLA in healthy donors. Of note for this clone: Its specificity is not known.

These donors counted as nominally healthy when sampled, but unrecorded immune exposures were likely. Study findings and constraints: High sensitivity and specificity were reportedly achieved when the classifier diagnosed cytomegalovirus status.

Germline lookup yields CDR1 SGHRS and CDR2 YFSETQ. The CDR3 is 15 amino acids. V was pared by 2 bases and J by 2 bases, with 4 bases of the junction left unmatched. Primers included in the PCR were 60 Vbeta and 13 Jbeta primers. Sequencing was performed with immunoSEQ multiplex PCR; in TCRdb, only in-frame clones are kept and a portion is missing. The sample yields approximately 33,000 clones, 53% seen once. This sequence joins TRBV5-1 and TRBJ2-1; 7 nucleotides line up with TRBD1. Material: PBMCs. The clonotype was recovered from a woman aged 40 to 50 in good health and CMV-seropositive. The CDR3 loop is CASSFMTGTYNEQFF. The CDR3, as DNA: TGCGCCAGCAGCTTCATGACAGGGACCTACAATGAGCAGTTCTTC.